This T cell receptor (beta chain) was retrieved from a study of tumor and adjacent non-tumor tissue in lung cancer. Study-level information: Around 4.2 million productive TCRbeta reads were obtained per sample on average. Findings and limits, study-wide: Shorter survival was associated with higher TCR diversity in tumors. Compared with tumor, normal lung showed significantly lower TCR diversity.

This clonotype occurred a few times. Its specificity is unknown. The template was RNA from unsorted bulk tissue. TCRbeta libraries were built with three rounds of nested PCR, modified from ARM-PCR. TCRdb reprocessed the multiplex PCR reads with MiXCR, giving one entry per CDR3 protein. Here the sample spans 65,000 to 90,000 distinct CDR3 sequences, 55% to 70% being singletons. CDR1 MGHRA and CDR2 YSYEKL come from the germline V gene. The CDR3 length is 15 residues. V dropped 6 bases and J dropped 5; count of bases not matched to a gene: 12. The sequenced material came from lung tumor tissue. The source of this sequence is a woman in her seventies with non-small cell lung cancer. This rearrangement joins TRBV4-1 to TRBJ2-7; 8 bases align to TRBD2. Written as DNA, the CDR3 is TGCGCCAGCAGGGGGGAAGCGGGGGTCCGGGACGAGCAGTACTTC. It encodes CASRGEAGVRDEQYF.